This T cell receptor beta chain was sequenced during a study of cytomegalovirus exposure and HLA in healthy donors. Study-wide background: A prior study identified approximately 120 million unique TCR beta sequences from about 179 million T cells.

The study ran its PCR with 60 Vbeta and 13 Jbeta primers. Libraries were prepared by immunoSEQ multiplex PCR; TCRdb keeps only in-frame clonotypes and omits some of them. The table records fewer than 150,000 clones, more than 60% of them present only once. Concerning this clone itself: The antigen remains unidentified.

V lost 6 bases to trimming and J lost 0 bases, with 11 bases between them. The V gene's germline CDR1 is MNHNS and CDR2 SASEGT. The CDR3 is 14 residues long. Study results and caveats: Data from an earlier analysis indicated that most TCR beta V segments were productive either about 87% or about 30% of the time.

The clonotype was recovered from a woman in her thirties or forties in good health and CMV-seronegative. Sequencing was performed on PBMCs. V gene TRBV6-1 combines with J gene TRBJ1-2; weak D call: TRBD1 (5 bases). CDR3 in DNA: TGTGCCAGCAGGGGACTGACCGCTAACTATGGCTACACCTTC. The encoded protein is CASRGLTANYGYTF.